What follows are 30 T cell receptor beta chains derived from one specimen sequenced in a study of T-cell reconstitution after alpha-beta-depleted transplantation in children. The TCRbeta library was prepared with unique molecular identifiers. TCRdb re-called the PCR reads with MiXCR, one entry per CDR3 protein. The sample has 250,000 to 300,000 distinct CDR3 sequences; more than 9% are singletons. The sample here was peripheral blood, taken 180 days after TCRalphabeta/CD19-depleted stem cell transplant. The receptors were sampled from a male patient aged 2-15 years who had a stem cell transplant for chronic granulomatous disease, so the T cells may come from the graft donor.

This clonotype has only a few counts. The rearrangement uses TRBV18 and TRBJ1-5; TRBD1 might be the D (6 bases). The CDR3 has 18 residues. Trimming removed 1 base from V and 4 bases from J, with 20 bases in between. Germline CDR1 and CDR2: KGHSH and LQKENI. The DNA of the CDR3 is TGTGCCAGCTCACCACAAAGAAATTTGGACAGAGAAAATCAGCCCCAGCATTTT. Amino acids: CASSPQRNLDRENQPQHF. The whole variable domain, filled in from reference TRBV18 and TRBJ1-5, reads NAGVMQNPRHLVRRRGQEARLRCSPMKGHSHVYWYRQLPEEGLKFMVYLQKENIIDESGMPKERFSAEFPKEGPSILRIQQVVRGDSAAYFCASSPQRNLDRENQPQHFGDGTRLSIL.

Comments on this clonotype: This may be a read error, as it is one base from a much larger clone. The chain couples TRBV7-2 to TRBJ2-1; 7 bases align to TRBD1. CDR1 is SGHTA, CDR2 FQGNSA, per germline. J was trimmed by 6 bases and V by 1 base; bases with no gene match: 9. The CDR3 spans 16 residues. CDR3: CASSLEGEGAPNEQFF. The DNA for the CDR3 is TGTGCCAGCAGCTTAGAAGGAGAGGGGGCCCCCAATGAGCAGTTCTTC.

Ten or more counts support this clonotype. The CDR3 bases are TGTGCCAGCAGCTTTAGTCGACTAGCGGTATCATCTGGGGAGCTGTTTTTT. This translates into CASSFSRLAVSSGELFF. The chain combines TRBV7-2 with TRBJ2-2, with 9 bases fitting TRBD2. This CDR3 comprises 17 residues. The J segment lost 8 bases and the V segment lost 3 bases, leaving 13 bases of the junction unmatched. CDR1 and CDR2 (germline): SGHTA, FQGNSA. The full variable domain, in which reference TRBV7-2 and TRBJ2-2 provide the parts outside the CDR3, is GAGVSQSPSNKVTEKGKDVELRCDPISGHTALYWYRQSLGQGLEFLIYFQGNSAPDKSGLPSDRFSAERTGGSVSTLTIQRTQQEDSAVYLCASSFSRLAVSSGELFFGEGSRLTVL.

This clonotype occurred once. With a much larger clone just one base away, this may be a read error. This rearrangement joins TRBV7-2 to TRBJ1-4; D call uncertain. Trimming pared 1 base from V and 16 bases from J, leaving 13 bases between. Germline V gives CDR1 SGHTA, CDR2 FQGNSA. CDR3 length: 12 residues. CDR3 in DNA: TGTGCCAGCAGCTTAGTAGGAAATACGCAGTTTTTT. Its protein product is CASSLVGNTQFF.

This clonotype was observed many times. The chain has TRBV6-2 or TRBV6-3 and TRBJ1-1; D gene ambiguous. Trimming left V 3 bases short and J 3 bases short, with 2 bases between. Germline CDR1 is MNHEY and CDR2 is SVGEGT. The CDR3 is made up of 11 amino acids. The CDR3 DNA reads as TGTGCCAGCAGTTATGACACTGAAGCTTTCTTT. This encodes CASSYDTEAFF.

The table lists this clonotype with a few counts. The chain couples TRBV5-4 to TRBJ2-5, with D possibly TRBD2 on 7 matching bases. Germline V gives CDR1 SGHNT, CDR2 YYREEE (reference sequence). The germline V and J ends were trimmed by 9 bases and 5 bases, with 23 bases remaining between them. This CDR3 comprises 15 residues. The CDR3 is CATQRGHSYLETQYF. The DNA for the CDR3 is TGTGCCACCCAGCGGGGACATTCGTACTTGGAGACCCAGTACTTC.

Worth noting for this clonotype: A much bigger clone sits one base away, suggesting this may be a read error. The chain has TRBV7-6 and TRBJ2-5; TRBD1 matches 11 bases. CDR1 and CDR2 (germline): SGHVS, FNYEAQ. The CDR3 is 15 amino acids. J lost 5 bases, V lost 5 bases, and 7 bases had no gene match. The CDR3 DNA is TGTGCCAGCAGCCCACGGACAGGGGGCGCGGAGACCCAGTACTTC. Its protein is CASSPRTGGAETQYF.

This clonotype was seen many times. This chain links TRBV5-1 with TRBJ2-7, with 7 bases that match TRBD2. The length of the CDR3 is 15 residues. Per germline, CDR1 SGHRS and CDR2 YFSETQ. The J segment lost 6 bases and the V segment lost 1 base, leaving 10 bases of the junction unmatched. CDR3: CASSLLMGGGGEQYF. The CDR3 DNA is TGCGCCAGCAGCTTGTTGATGGGGGGGGGAGGCGAGCAGTACTTC.

This clonotype was seen ten or more times. The V and J genes are TRBV5-5 and TRBJ2-2; D may be TRBD2 (5 bases). Germline CDR1 and CDR2: SGHKS and YYEKEE (reference sequence). The CDR3 has 16 residues. Trimming pared 4 bases from V and 4 bases from J, leaving 17 bases between. For the CDR3, the DNA is TGTGCCAGCAGCCAATTCCGGACTCAATTCACCGGGGAGCTGTTTTTT. Its translation: CASSQFRTQFTGELFF.

The table lists this clonotype with many counts. The CDR3 DNA is TGTGCCAGCAGCCAAGATCCTTCGTTTAGCCAGTACTTC. Amino acid sequence: CASSQDPSFSQYF. This sequence joins TRBV4-2 and TRBJ2-7; D uncertain. V dropped 0 bases and J dropped 10 bases, with 13 bases sitting between them. This CDR3 is built from 13 residues. The germline gives CDR1 LGHNA, CDR2 YNFKEQ.

In its sample, this clonotype was seen many times. V usage is TRBV12-3 or TRBV12-4 and J usage is TRBJ2-3, with a weak D call TRBD1 (5 bases). This CDR3 is built from 12 residues. V lost 8 bases, J lost 6 bases, and 12 bases lay in between. CDR3 coding DNA: TGTGCCAGCTCCCTACAGGCTGATACGCAGTATTTT. This codes for CASSLQADTQYF.

This clonotype was observed many times. This sequence joins TRBV7-2 and TRBJ2-2; TRBD1 aligns across 8 bases. Looked up from germline, CDR1 is SGHTA and CDR2 is FQGNSA. This CDR3 contains 16 residues. V dropped 1 base and J dropped 7; count of bases not matched to a gene: 8. CDR3 nucleotides: TGTGCCAGCAGCTTAGTAGGGGGCACAGGGGGCGGGGAGCTGTTTTTT. It codes for CASSLVGGTGGGELFF.

This clonotype was counted at least ten times. The rearrangement links TRBV7-8 to TRBJ2-7; D is uncertain. Germline V gene lookup returns CDR1 SGHVS and CDR2 FQNEAQ. Trimming cost V 7 bases and J 0 bases, with 13 bases left between them. The CDR3 is made up of 14 amino acids. CDR3 protein: CASKYRYLSYEQYF. CDR3 bases: TGTGCCAGCAAATATAGGTACCTCTCCTACGAGCAGTACTTC.

This clonotype was picked up many times. This rearrangement joins TRBV6-5 to TRBJ2-3, with D hard to call. V shed 5 bases and J shed 2 bases, with 5 bases lying between them. CDR1 is MNHEY and CDR2 is SVGAGI in the germline V gene. The CDR3 sequence is 12 residues long. The CDR3 protein is CASSRDTDTQYF. The DNA for the CDR3 is TGTGCCAGCAGTAGGGACACAGATACGCAGTATTTT.

In its sample, this clonotype was seen many times. The V call is TRBV20-1, the J call TRBJ2-7, with 16 positions matching TRBD2. CDR1 and CDR2 from the germline V gene are DFQATT and SNEGSKA (reference sequence). The CDR3 sequence is 13 residues long. V dropped 5 bases and J dropped 10; count of bases not matched to a gene: 5. CDR3 sequence: CSAGGLAGGPQYF. CDR3 DNA: TGCAGTGCTGGGGGACTAGCGGGAGGGCCCCAGTACTTC.

In this sample, this clonotype turned up many times. V usage is TRBV29-1 and J usage is TRBJ2-2, with D unclear. This CDR3 region has 13 residues. With 3 bases removed from V and 2 bases from J, the gap between germline ends came to 7 bases. Germline lookup yields CDR1 SQVTM and CDR2 ANQGSEA. CDR3 amino acids: CSVDGSNTGELFF. The CDR3 coding sequence is TGCAGCGTTGACGGCAGTAACACCGGGGAGCTGTTTTTT.

This clonotype has ten or more counts. The V gene is TRBV7-8, the J gene TRBJ2-5; no firm D call. Trimming took 5 bases from V and 5 from J, leaving 24 bases between them. CDR1 is SGHVS and CDR2 is FQNEAQ in the germline V gene. This CDR3 contains 17 residues. CDR3 DNA: TGTGCCAGCAGCCTACAGCGTTCCCTTTGGCAGGAGGAGACCCAGTACTTC. As protein: CASSLQRSLWQEETQYF.

This clonotype was seen many times. The chain is built from TRBV7-2 and TRBJ2-4, with 8 bases fitting TRBD1. This CDR3 has 18 amino acids. Germline V gene sequence: CDR1 SGHTA, CDR2 FQGNSA. Germline trimming cut 4 bases from V and 3 bases from J; bases unmatched to any gene: 14. This CDR3 reads CASSSLTAGGEGKNIQYF. The DNA for the CDR3 is TGTGCCAGCAGCTCCCTGACAGCAGGGGGCGAAGGCAAAAACATTCAGTACTTC.

In its sample, this clonotype was seen many times. CDR3 DNA sequence: TGTGCCAGCAGCAAAAAAGGGCAGGGAGGAAGGTACGAGCAGTACTTC. As protein: CASSKKGQGGRYEQYF. The chain carries TRBV21-1 and TRBJ2-7; the table's D call of TRBD2 was not tested on the DNA. TRBV21-1 is a documented pseudogene. The CDR3 totals 16 residues.

This clonotype has just a few counts. The genes are TRBV19 and TRBJ2-6; D possibly matches TRBD1 or TRBD2 (5 bases each). The CDR3 is made up of 16 amino acids. Germline V gene lookup returns CDR1 LNHDA and CDR2 SQIVND (reference sequence). Trimming removed 5 bases from V and 2 bases from J, with 13 bases in between. DNA of the CDR3: TGTGCCAGTAGTCGACGCAGGGACCCTGGGGCCAACGTCCTGACTTTC. It is translated as CASSRRRDPGANVLTF. The variable domain in full, completed from reference TRBV19 and TRBJ2-6, reads DGGITQSPKYLFRKEGQNVTLSCEQNLNHDAMYWYRQDPGQGLRLIYYSQIVNDFQKGDIAEGYSVSREKKESFPLTVTSAQKNPTAFYLCASSRRRDPGANVLTFGAGSRLTVL.

This clonotype was detected many times. The chain couples TRBV18 to TRBJ2-7; D unresolved. There are 14 residues in the CDR3. Between the trimmed V and J ends, which lost 0 bases and 3 bases, there was a span of 9 bases. Germline V gives CDR1 KGHSH, CDR2 LQKENI. In nucleotides, the CDR3 is TGTGCCAGCTCACCACCGAGTCAGTTCTACGAGCAGTACTTC. The encoded protein is CASSPPSQFYEQYF.

In its sample, this clonotype was seen many times. The chain carries TRBV12-3 or TRBV12-4 and TRBJ2-3; D ambiguous. The CDR3 runs 15 residues. Trimming left V 3 bases short and J 2 bases short, with 12 bases between. CDR3 residues: CASSFGAAITDTQYF. The CDR3 coding sequence is TGTGCCAGCAGTTTTGGAGCAGCGATCACAGATACGCAGTATTTT.

The chain uses TRBV7-9 and TRBJ2-1, with 9 bases lining up with TRBD2. V was clipped by 3 bases and J by 1 base; unmatched bases: 7. This CDR3 comprises 17 residues. Germline V lookup: CDR1 SEHNR, CDR2 FQNEAQ (reference sequence). Written as DNA, the CDR3 is TGTGCCAGCAGCTTCGGTGGACTAGCGTTTTCCTACAATGAGCAGTTCTTC. This encodes CASSFGGLAFSYNEQFF.

This clonotype was observed many times. The chain is built from TRBV11-2 and TRBJ2-6; D possibly matches TRBD1 or TRBD2 (5 bases each). Germline CDR1 reads SGHAT; CDR2 reads FQNNGV. Trimming removed 6 bases from V and 2 bases from J, with 14 bases in between. The CDR3 spans 16 residues. DNA for the CDR3: TGTGCCAGCAGAACCTCAGGGAGAACTGGGGCCAACGTCCTGACTTTC. Amino acids: CASRTSGRTGANVLTF.

In its sample, this clonotype was seen many times. V usage is TRBV12-3 or TRBV12-4 and J usage is TRBJ2-3; D remains ambiguous. The CDR3 has 12 amino acids. The V gene lost 2 bases and the J gene lost 4 bases, with 4 bases spanning the gap. The CDR3 nucleotides read TGTGCCAGCAGTTTATCGTCAGATACGCAGTATTTT. It specifies CASSLSSDTQYF.

Ten or more counts support this clonotype. The V gene is TRBV28, the J gene TRBJ2-7; a possible D gene is TRBD1 (6 bases). The germline V and J ends were trimmed by 3 bases and 7 bases, with 19 bases remaining between them. The germline V gene encodes CDR1 MDHEN and CDR2 SYDVKM. CDR3 length equals 15 residues. The CDR3 bases are TGTGCCAGCAGTTTTGGGTCAGGGGTAACGCGAGAGCAGTACTTC. Translating it yields CASSFGSGVTREQYF.

In its sample, this clonotype was seen many times. The chain carries TRBV19 and TRBJ1-5; D unresolved. The CDR3 sequence is 14 residues long. Germline CDR1 and CDR2: LNHDA and SQIVND (reference sequence). V was trimmed by 3 bases and J by 6 bases, leaving 12 bases between them. Here the CDR3 reads CASSMRSAIQPQHF. The CDR3 nucleotides read TGTGCCAGTAGTATGCGGTCTGCCATTCAGCCCCAGCATTTT.

In this sample, this clonotype turned up many times. The V call is TRBV6-1, the J call TRBJ1-5; 7 bases are shared with TRBD1. The CDR3 covers 16 residues. The ends lost 3 bases at V and 6 bases at J; junction bases unmatched: 11. Germline assignment: CDR1 MNHNS and CDR2 SASEGT. The CDR3 DNA sequence: TGTGCCAGCAGTGATTTGGCAGGGGGAGTGGGTCAGCCCCAGCATTTT. This encodes CASSDLAGGVGQPQHF.

The table lists this clonotype with many counts. The CDR3 reads CASSPLPPGTNGELFF. The CDR3 nucleotides are TGTGCCAGCAGCCCCTTACCTCCAGGGACGAACGGGGAGCTGTTTTTT. The chain links TRBV5-6 to TRBJ2-2, with D perhaps matching TRBD1 or TRBD2 (5 bases each). The V gene's germline CDR1 is SGHDT and CDR2 YYEEEE. The V end was cut by 4 bases, the J end by 7 bases, with 20 bases between. This CDR3 is 16 amino acids long.

This clonotype occurred many times. The J gene is TRBJ2-7, the V gene TRBV7-9; perhaps TRBD2 as D (5 bases). Germline-derived CDR1 and CDR2 are SEHNR and FQNEAQ (reference sequence). The CDR3 extends over 15 amino acids. With 4 bases removed from V and 2 bases from J, the gap between germline ends came to 15 bases. The CDR3: CASSSDIEGPYEQYF. The DNA for the CDR3 is TGTGCCAGCAGCTCCGACATAGAGGGTCCCTACGAGCAGTACTTC.